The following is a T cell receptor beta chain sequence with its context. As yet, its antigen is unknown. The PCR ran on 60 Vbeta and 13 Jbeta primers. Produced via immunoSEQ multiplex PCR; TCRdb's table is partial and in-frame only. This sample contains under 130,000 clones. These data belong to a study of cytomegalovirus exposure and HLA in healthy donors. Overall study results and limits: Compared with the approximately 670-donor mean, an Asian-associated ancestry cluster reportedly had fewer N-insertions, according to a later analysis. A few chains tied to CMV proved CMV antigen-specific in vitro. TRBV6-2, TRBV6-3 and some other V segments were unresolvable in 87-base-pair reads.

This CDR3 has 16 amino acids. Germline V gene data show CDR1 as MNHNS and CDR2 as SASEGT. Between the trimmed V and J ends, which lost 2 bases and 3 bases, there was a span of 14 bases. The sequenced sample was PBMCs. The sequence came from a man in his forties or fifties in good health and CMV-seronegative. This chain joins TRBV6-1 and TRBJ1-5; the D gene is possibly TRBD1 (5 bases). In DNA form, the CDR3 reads TGTGCCAGCAGTGAACGGGGCGGGGATCCCAATCAGCCCCAGCATTTT. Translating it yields CASSERGGDPNQPQHF.